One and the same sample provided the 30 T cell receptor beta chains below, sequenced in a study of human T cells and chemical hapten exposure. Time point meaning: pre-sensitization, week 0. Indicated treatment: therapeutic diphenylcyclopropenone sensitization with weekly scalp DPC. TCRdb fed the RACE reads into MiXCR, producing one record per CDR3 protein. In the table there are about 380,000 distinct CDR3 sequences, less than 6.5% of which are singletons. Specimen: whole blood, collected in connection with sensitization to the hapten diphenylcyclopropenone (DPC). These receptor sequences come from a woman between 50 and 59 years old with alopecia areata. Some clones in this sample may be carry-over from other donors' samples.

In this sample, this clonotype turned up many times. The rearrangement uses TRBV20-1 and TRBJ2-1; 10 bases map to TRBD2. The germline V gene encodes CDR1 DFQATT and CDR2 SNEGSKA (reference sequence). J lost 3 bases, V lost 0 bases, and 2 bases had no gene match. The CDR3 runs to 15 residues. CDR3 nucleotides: TGCAGTGCTAGAGACGGACTAGCGGTCTACAATGAGCAGTTCTTC. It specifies CSARDGLAVYNEQFF.

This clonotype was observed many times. The DNA for the CDR3 is TGCAGTGCTAGAGGGGGGACGGACACCGGGGAGCTGTTTTTT. This translates into CSARGGTDTGELFF. The V call is TRBV20-1, the J call TRBJ2-2; TRBD1 or TRBD2 may be the D gene (5 bases each). The CDR3 length is 14 residues. Trimming took 1 base from V and 3 from J, leaving 9 bases between them. Germline V CDR1 and CDR2: DFQATT, SNEGSKA (reference sequence).

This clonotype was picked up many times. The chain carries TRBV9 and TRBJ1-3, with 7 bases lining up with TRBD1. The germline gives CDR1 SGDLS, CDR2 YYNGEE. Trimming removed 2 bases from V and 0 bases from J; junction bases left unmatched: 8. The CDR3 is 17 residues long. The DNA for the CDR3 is TGTGCCAGCAGCGTTTCGGGACAGCTAAACTCTGGAAACACCATATATTTT. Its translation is CASSVSGQLNSGNTIYF.

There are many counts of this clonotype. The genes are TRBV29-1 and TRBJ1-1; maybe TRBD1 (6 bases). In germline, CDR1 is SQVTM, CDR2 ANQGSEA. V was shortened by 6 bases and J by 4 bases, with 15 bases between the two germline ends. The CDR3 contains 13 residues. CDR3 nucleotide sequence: TGCAGCGTGGAGGCTAACAGGGCCACTGAAGCTTTCTTT. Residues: CSVEANRATEAFF.

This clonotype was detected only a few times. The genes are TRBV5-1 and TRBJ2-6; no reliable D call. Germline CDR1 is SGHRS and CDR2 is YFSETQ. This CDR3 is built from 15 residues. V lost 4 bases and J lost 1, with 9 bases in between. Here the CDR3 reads CASSPSLSGANVLTF. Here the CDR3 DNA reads TGCGCCAGCAGCCCGAGCCTTTCTGGGGCCAACGTCCTGACTTTC. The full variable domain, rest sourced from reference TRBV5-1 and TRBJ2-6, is KAGVTQTPRYLIKTRGQQVTLSCSPISGHRSVSWYQQTPGQGLQFLFEYFSETQRNKGNFPGRFSGRQFSNSRSEMNVSTLELGDSALYLCASSPSLSGANVLTFGAGSRLTVL.

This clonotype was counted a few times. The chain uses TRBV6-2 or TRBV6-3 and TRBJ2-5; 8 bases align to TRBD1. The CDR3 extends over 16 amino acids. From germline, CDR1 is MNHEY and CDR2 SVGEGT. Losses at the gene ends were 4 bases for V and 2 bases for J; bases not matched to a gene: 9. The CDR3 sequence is CASSFPQTGEQETQYF. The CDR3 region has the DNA TGTGCCAGCAGTTTCCCCCAGACAGGGGAACAAGAGACCCAGTACTTC.

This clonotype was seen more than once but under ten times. CDR3 bases: TGTGCCGTGCGGTTGGGGGGCCGAAACGAGCAGTACTTC. Translated: CAVRLGGRNEQYF. The chain joins TRBV3-1 to TRBJ2-7; D may match TRBD1 or TRBD2 (6 bases each). V was clipped by 11 bases and J by 5 bases, with 19 bases between them. The CDR3 has 13 residues. Germline values: CDR1 LGHDT, CDR2 YNNKEL (reference sequence).

Here the CDR3 reads CASSLGGRKQFF. Written as DNA, the CDR3 is TGTGCCAGCAGTTTAGGGGGGCGTAAGCAGTTCTTC. The chain joins TRBV12-3 or TRBV12-4 to TRBJ2-1, with TRBD1 as a possible D gene (6 bases). V lost 1 base, J lost 11 bases, and 9 bases lay in between. The CDR3 consists of 12 residues.

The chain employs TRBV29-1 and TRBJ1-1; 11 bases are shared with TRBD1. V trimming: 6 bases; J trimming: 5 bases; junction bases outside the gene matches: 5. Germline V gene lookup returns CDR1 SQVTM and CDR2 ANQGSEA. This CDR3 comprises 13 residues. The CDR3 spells CSVGQGATTEAFF. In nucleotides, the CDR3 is TGCAGCGTCGGACAGGGGGCGACGACTGAAGCTTTCTTT.

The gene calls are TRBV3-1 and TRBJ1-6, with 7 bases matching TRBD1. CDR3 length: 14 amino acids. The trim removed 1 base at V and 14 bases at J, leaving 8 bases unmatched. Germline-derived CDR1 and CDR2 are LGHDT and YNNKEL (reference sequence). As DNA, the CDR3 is TGTGCCAGCAGCCAAGCATGGGACAGCCCTACCCTCCACTTT. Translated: CASSQAWDSPTLHF.

DNA for the CDR3: TGTGCCAGCAGTCCCCAAAAGAACTATGGCTACACCTTC. Translated: CASSPQKNYGYTF. This chain joins TRBV12-3 or TRBV12-4 and TRBJ1-2; D is undetermined. The V and J ends lost 5 bases and 2 bases respectively, with 9 bases between them. This CDR3 spans 13 amino acids.

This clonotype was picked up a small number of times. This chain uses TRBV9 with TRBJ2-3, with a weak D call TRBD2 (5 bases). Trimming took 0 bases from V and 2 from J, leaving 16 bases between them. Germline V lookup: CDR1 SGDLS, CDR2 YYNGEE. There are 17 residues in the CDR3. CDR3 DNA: TGTGCCAGCAGCGTAGGGACTTCTCAATTCCACACAGATACGCAGTATTTT. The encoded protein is CASSVGTSQFHTDTQYF.

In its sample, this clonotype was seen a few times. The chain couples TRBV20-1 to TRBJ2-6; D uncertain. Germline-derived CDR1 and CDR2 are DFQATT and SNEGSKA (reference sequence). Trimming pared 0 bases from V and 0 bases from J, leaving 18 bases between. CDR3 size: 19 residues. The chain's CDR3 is CSARDHNADLGSGANVLTF. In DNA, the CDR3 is TGCAGTGCTAGAGATCACAACGCGGACCTGGGCTCTGGGGCCAACGTCCTGACTTTC.

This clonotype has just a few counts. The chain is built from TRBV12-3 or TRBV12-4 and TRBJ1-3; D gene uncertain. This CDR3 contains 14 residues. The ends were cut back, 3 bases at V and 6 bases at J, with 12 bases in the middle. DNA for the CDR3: TGTGCCAGCAGTTTGCCGCGGAGGGAAAACACCATATATTTT. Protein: CASSLPRRENTIYF.

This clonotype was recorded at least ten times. CDR3 in DNA: TGTGCCAGCAGCTCCCCCGGAGGGAGCTTGAACATTCAGTACTTC. Encoded protein: CASSSPGGSLNIQYF. The chain is built from TRBV7-9 and TRBJ2-4; D perhaps matches TRBD2 (6 bases). V was clipped by 4 bases and J by 7 bases, with 17 bases between them. The CDR3 is 15 amino acids. The germline CDR1 and CDR2 sequences are SEHNR and FQNEAQ (reference sequence).

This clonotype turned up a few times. CDR3 loop: CASSQPGQYNSPLHF. In DNA, the CDR3 is TGTGCCAGCAGTCAACCGGGACAGTATAATTCACCCCTCCACTTT. The chain couples TRBV27 to TRBJ1-6; 7 bases match TRBD1. V dropped 5 bases and J dropped 4; count of bases not matched to a gene: 5. Germline-derived CDR1 and CDR2 are MNHEY and SMNVEV (reference sequence). This CDR3 spans 15 amino acids.

DNA of the CDR3: TGTGCCAGCAGCTTACACAGGACTCCCAATCAGCCCCAGCATTTT. This translates into CASSLHRTPNQPQHF. The chain uses TRBV7-2 and TRBJ1-5; possible D gene TRBD1, 5 bases. The CDR3 sequence is 15 residues long. Germline values: CDR1 SGHTA, CDR2 FQGNSA. V lost 2 bases, J lost 3 bases, and 11 bases lay in between.

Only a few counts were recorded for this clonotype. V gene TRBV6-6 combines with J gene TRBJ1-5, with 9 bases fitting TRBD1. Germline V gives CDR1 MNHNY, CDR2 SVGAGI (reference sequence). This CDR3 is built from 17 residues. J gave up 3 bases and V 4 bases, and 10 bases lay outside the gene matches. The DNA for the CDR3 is TGTGCCAGCAGTTCCACTTCCGGGACAGGGTCCAATCAGCCCCAGCATTTT. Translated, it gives CASSSTSGTGSNQPQHF.

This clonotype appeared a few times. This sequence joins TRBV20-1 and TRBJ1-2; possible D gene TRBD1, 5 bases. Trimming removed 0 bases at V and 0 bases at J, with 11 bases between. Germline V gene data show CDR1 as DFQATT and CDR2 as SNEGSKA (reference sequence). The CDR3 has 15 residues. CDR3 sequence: CSARDRGLANYGYTF. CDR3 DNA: TGCAGTGCTAGAGATCGGGGGTTAGCTAACTATGGCTACACCTTC.

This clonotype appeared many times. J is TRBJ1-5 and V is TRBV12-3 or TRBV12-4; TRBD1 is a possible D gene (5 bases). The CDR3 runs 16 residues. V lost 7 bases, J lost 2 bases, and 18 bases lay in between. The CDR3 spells CASTPGGWSGNQPQHF. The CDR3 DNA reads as TGTGCCAGCACCCCGGGGGGATGGAGCGGCAATCAGCCCCAGCATTTT.

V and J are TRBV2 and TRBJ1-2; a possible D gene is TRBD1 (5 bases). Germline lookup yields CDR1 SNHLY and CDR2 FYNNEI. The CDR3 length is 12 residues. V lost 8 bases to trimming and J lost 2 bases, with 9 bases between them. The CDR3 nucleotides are TGTGCCAGCGGGGCAGACAACTATGGCTACACCTTC. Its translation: CASGADNYGYTF.

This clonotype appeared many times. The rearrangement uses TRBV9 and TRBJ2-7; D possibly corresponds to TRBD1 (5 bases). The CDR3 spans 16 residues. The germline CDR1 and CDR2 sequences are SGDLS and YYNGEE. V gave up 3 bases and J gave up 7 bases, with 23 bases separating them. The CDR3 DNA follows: TGTGCCAGCAGCGGCACCAAGGACACCCTAGTACGGGAGCAGTACTTC. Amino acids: CASSGTKDTLVREQYF.

Written as DNA, the CDR3 is TGTGCCAGTAGTATCTTAACTAGCGTATTCAATGAGCAGTTCTTC. This gives the protein CASSILTSVFNEQFF. This chain connects TRBV19 to TRBJ2-1; TRBD2 agrees at 7 bases. Germline CDR1 is LNHDA and CDR2 is SQIVND (reference sequence). The J segment lost 6 bases and the V segment lost 3 bases, leaving 8 bases of the junction unmatched. The CDR3 is made up of 15 amino acids.

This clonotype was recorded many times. As DNA, the CDR3 is TGTGCCAGCAGCCGAGGGGGAGGGCCCTACGAGCAGTACTTC. It translates to CASSRGGGPYEQYF. The V call is TRBV3-1, the J call TRBJ2-7; tentatively, D is TRBD2 (7 bases). This CDR3 has 14 residues. Germline assignment: CDR1 LGHDT and CDR2 YNNKEL (reference sequence). Between the trimmed V and J ends, which lost 4 bases and 2 bases, there was a span of 12 bases.

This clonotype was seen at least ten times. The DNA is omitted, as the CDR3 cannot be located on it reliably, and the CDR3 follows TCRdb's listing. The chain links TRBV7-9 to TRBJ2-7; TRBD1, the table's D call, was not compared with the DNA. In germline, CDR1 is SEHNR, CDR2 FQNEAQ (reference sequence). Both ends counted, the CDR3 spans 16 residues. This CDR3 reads CASSLPFGQGSSLKYF.

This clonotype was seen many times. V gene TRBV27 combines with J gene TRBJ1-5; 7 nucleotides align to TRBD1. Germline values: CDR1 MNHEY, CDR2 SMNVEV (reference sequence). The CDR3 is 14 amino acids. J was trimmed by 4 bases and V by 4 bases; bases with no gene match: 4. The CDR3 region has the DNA TGTGCCAGCAGTTACCGACAGGGTAATCAGCCCCAGCATTTT. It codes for CASSYRQGNQPQHF.

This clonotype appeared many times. CDR3 DNA sequence: TGTGCCAGCAGCCCCCAGGGAAGGGGGGCCAACGTCCTGACTTTC. Encoded protein: CASSPQGRGANVLTF. J is TRBJ2-6 and V is TRBV7-7, with D perhaps TRBD1 (5 bases). Trimming took 5 bases from V and 4 from J, leaving 12 bases between them. The CDR3 has 15 amino acids. Germline V gene sequence: CDR1 SSHAT, CDR2 FNYEAQ (reference sequence).

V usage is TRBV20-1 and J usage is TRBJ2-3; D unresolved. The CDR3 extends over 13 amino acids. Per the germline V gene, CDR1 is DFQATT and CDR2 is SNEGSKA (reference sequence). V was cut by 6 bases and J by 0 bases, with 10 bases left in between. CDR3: CSANDPSTDTQYF. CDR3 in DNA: TGCAGTGCGAACGATCCTAGCACAGATACGCAGTATTTT.

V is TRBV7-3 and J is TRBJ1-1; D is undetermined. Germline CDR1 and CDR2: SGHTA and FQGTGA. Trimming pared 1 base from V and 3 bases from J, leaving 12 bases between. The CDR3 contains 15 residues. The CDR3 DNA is TGTGCCAGCAGCTTAATTCCGGGCTGGGACACTGAAGCTTTCTTT. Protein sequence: CASSLIPGWDTEAFF. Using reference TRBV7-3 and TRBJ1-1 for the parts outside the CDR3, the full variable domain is GAGVSQTPSNKVTEKGKYVELRCDPISGHTALYWYRQSLGQGPEFLIYFQGTGAADDSGLPNDRFFAVRPEGSVSTLKIQRTERGDSAVYLCASSLIPGWDTEAFFGQGTRLTVV.

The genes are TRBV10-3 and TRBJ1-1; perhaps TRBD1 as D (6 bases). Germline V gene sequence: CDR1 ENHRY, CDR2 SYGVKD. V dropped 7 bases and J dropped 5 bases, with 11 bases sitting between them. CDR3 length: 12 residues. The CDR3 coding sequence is TGTGCCATCATTCTCGGACAGACTGAAGCTTTCTTT. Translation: CAIILGQTEAFF.